The T cell receptor beta chain described here comes from a study of blood T cell repertoires in COVID-19. Assay: immunoSEQ multiplex PCR; the TCRdb copy retains only in-frame clones and omits some. The sample holds about 140,000 clones, more than 65% seen once. V lost 3 bases, J lost 6 bases, and 10 bases lay in between. The germline CDR1 and CDR2 sequences are LGHNA and YSLEER. There are 13 residues in the CDR3. The TCR comes from a woman aged 55-70 years with acute or convalescent COVID-19. Specimen: peripheral blood. The rearrangement joins TRBV4-3 to TRBJ2-3; the D is unclear. Here the CDR3 DNA reads TGCGCCAGCAGCCAGGCTAGAGGCGATACGCAGTATTTT. Residues: CASSQARGDTQYF.